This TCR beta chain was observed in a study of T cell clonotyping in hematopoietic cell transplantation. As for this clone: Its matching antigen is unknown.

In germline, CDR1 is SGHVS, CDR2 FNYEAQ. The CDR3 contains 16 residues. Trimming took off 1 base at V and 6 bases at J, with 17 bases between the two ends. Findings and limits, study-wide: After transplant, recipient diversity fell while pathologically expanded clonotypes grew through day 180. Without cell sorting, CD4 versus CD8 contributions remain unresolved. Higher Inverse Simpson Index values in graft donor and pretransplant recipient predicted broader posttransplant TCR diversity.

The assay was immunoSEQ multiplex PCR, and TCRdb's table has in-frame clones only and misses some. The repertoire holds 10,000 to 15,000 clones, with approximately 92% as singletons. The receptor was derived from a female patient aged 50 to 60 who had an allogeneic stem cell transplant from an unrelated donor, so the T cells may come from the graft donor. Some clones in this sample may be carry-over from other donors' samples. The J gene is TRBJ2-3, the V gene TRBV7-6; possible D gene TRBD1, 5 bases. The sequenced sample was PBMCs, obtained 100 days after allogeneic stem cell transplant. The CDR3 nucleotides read TGTGCCAGCAGCTTAGTGGGAACAGGTGGAAGGGATACGCAGTATTTT. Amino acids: CASSLVGTGGRDTQYF.